Here is one TCR beta chain with its context. Other DNA sequences within the sample encode an identical CDR3. This sample stems from a study of blood T cell repertoires in COVID-19. At the level of the study: T cells, B-cell-depleted T cells, or PBMCs supplied cDNA or gDNA.

Using immunoSEQ multiplex PCR, the repertoire was profiled, and TCRdb retains in-frame clones only, with some absent. The sample shows over 350,000 clones, about 85% of them seen only once. V was pared by 1 base and J by 5 bases, with 3 bases of the junction left unmatched. The CDR3 has 14 amino acids. Germline CDR1 LGHDT, CDR2 YNNKEL (reference sequence). This rearrangement joins TRBV3-1 (or the pseudogene TRBV3-2) to TRBJ1-2; 8 positions match TRBD1. The sequencing sample was made of PBMCs or T cells enriched from blood (not recorded which). This TCR was sampled from a woman in her late teens or twenties with acute COVID-19. The CDR3 region has the DNA TGTGCCAGCAGCCAAGGGGACAGGAGTTATGGCTACACCTTC. Its translation is CASSQGDRSYGYTF.